A selection of T cell receptor beta chains follows, all from one sample in a study of HIV-infected patients and healthy controls. TCRdb reprocessed the 5' RACE reads with MiXCR, giving one entry per CDR3 protein. The table records thousands of distinct CDR3 sequences, less than 9.5% of them present only once. The sample consisted of blood, taken during antiretroviral therapy. The receptors here all came from an adult with HIV infection. CDR3s include the opening cysteine and the closing phenylalanine or tryptophan. A D gene is named only where the DNA matches it firmly. Clone size is not always given. Where it is, it says once, few, many or a class for expanded clones.

d_call j_call v_call clone_size cdr3_aa cdr3_nt
TRBD1 TRBJ2-3 TRBV6-1 many CASSGLRDRATDTQYF TGTGCCAGCAGTGGACTCCGGGACAGGGCGACAGATACGCAGTATTTT
TRBD1 TRBJ2-7 TRBV11-2 medium-sized CASSFNAGTGIWYEQYF TGTGCCAGCAGCTTTAACGCCGGGACAGGGATCTGGTACGAGCAGTACTTC
NA TRBJ2-4 TRBV6-6 medium-sized CASREGVAKNIQYF TGTGCCAGCAGGGAAGGGGTTGCCAAAAACATTCAGTACTTC
NA TRBJ2-1 TRBV12-3/TRBV12-4 medium-sized CASSLIRDEQFF TGTGCCAGCAGTTTAATAAGGGATGAGCAGTTCTTC
NA TRBJ2-5 TRBV14 NA CASSQEYQETQYF TGTGCCAGCAGCCAAGAGTACCAAGAGACCCAGTACTTC
TRBD1 TRBJ2-3 TRBV29-1 medium-sized CSVDGTGPADTQYF TGCAGCGTTGACGGGACAGGGCCTGCAGATACGCAGTATTTT
NA TRBJ1-1 TRBV29-1 few CSAIAHELEAFF TGCAGCGCCATCGCTCACGAACTTGAAGCTTTCTTT
TRBD1 TRBJ2-2 TRBV10-3 medium-sized CAISETGAVGELFF TGTGCCATCAGTGAAACAGGGGCGGTCGGGGAGCTGTTTTTT
NA TRBJ1-5 TRBV4-1 many CASRQGGLGNSNQPQHF TGCGCCAGCAGGCAAGGGGGTTTGGGGAATAGCAATCAGCCCCAGCATTTT
NA TRBJ1-6 TRBV28 medium-sized CASRSETSSYNSPLHF TGTGCCAGCAGATCGGAGACGAGCTCCTATAATTCACCCCTCCACTTT
NA TRBJ2-7 TRBV2 NA CASRLGPGNDEQYF TGTGCCAGCAGGCTCGGACCGGGGAATGACGAGCAGTACTTC
NA TRBJ2-7 TRBV5-4 medium-sized CASSEQGGASFYEQYF TGTGCCAGCAGCGAACAGGGAGGGGCTTCATTCTACGAGCAGTACTTC
NA TRBJ2-1 TRBV4-2 medium-sized CASSQDTSGEQFF TGTGCCAGCAGCCAAGATACATCGGGTGAGCAGTTCTTC
TRBD1 TRBJ2-7 TRBV7-9 medium-sized CASRGQGNEQYF TGTGCCAGCAGAGGACAGGGGAACGAGCAGTACTTC
TRBD1 TRBJ2-1 TRBV20-1 medium-sized CSATTDRDENNEQFF TGCAGTGCTACCACAGACAGGGACGAAAACAATGAGCAGTTCTTC
NA TRBJ2-5 TRBV5-1 medium-sized CASSPETQYF TGCGCCAGCAGCCCAGAGACCCAGTACTTC
NA TRBJ2-3 TRBV7-2 many CASSPWGLQTDTQYF TGTGCCAGCAGCCCCTGGGGTCTCCAAACAGATACGCAGTATTTT
TRBD1 TRBJ2-1 TRBV29-1 many CSVPGQGLYYNEQFF TGCAGCGTTCCGGGACAGGGGCTTTACTACAATGAGCAGTTCTTC
NA TRBJ2-1 TRBV27 medium-sized CASSSTRYNEQFF TGTGCCAGCAGTTCGACTCGGTACAATGAGCAGTTCTTC
NA TRBJ1-1 TRBV7-2 NA CASSRTAATEAFF TGTGCCAGCAGCAGGACGGCCGCCACTGAAGCTTTCTTT
TRBD1 TRBJ2-7 TRBV20-1 medium-sized CSAREFSMGTVAYEQYF TGCAGTGCTAGAGAGTTTTCTATGGGGACAGTAGCCTACGAGCAGTACTTC
NA TRBJ2-1 TRBV29-1 many CSVEDPQLGFHNEQFF TGCAGCGTTGAAGACCCCCAACTAGGCTTTCACAATGAGCAGTTCTTC
NA TRBJ1-2 TRBV7-8 many CASSLGYRTENYGYTF TGTGCCAGCAGCTTAGGGTATCGGACAGAAAACTATGGCTACACCTTC
TRBD1 TRBJ2-7 TRBV7-9 many CASSLWGQGRDEQYF TGTGCCAGCAGCTTGTGGGGACAGGGACGGGACGAGCAGTACTTC
NA TRBJ1-1 TRBV24-1 many CATSDTTEAFF TGTGCCACCAGTGATACGACAGAAGCTTTCTTT
TRBD1 TRBJ1-4 TRBV5-1 many CASLRPRQGPTNEKLFF TGCGCCAGCCTGCGACCGAGACAGGGCCCAACTAATGAAAAACTGTTTTTT
TRBD2 TRBJ2-7 TRBV6-9 medium-sized CASTPGLADLHTYEQYF TGTGCCAGCACCCCAGGACTAGCGGATCTACACACCTACGAGCAGTACTTC
NA TRBJ1-4 TRBV19 medium-sized CASSEGTEKLFF TGTGCCAGTAGTGAGGGAACTGAAAAACTGTTTTTT
NA TRBJ2-7 TRBV14 many CASSQGTGFEQYF TGTGCCAGCAGCCAAGGGACGGGCTTCGAGCAGTACTTC
TRBD1 TRBJ1-6 TRBV30 medium-sized CAWSTGGGESPLHF TGTGCCTGGAGTACAGGGGGAGGAGAGTCACCCCTCCACTTT
NA TRBJ2-5 TRBV2 medium-sized CASSDGQETQYF TGTGCCAGCAGTGACGGGCAAGAGACCCAGTACTTC
NA TRBJ2-1 TRBV6-1 medium-sized CASRTGGDEQFF TGTGCCAGCAGGACGGGTGGAGATGAGCAGTTCTTC
NA TRBJ1-3 TRBV20-1 many CSARVRGEGNTIYF TGCAGTGCTAGAGTTCGAGGGGAAGGAAACACCATATATTTT
TRBD2 TRBJ2-3 TRBV7-8 few CASSLGAGASDTQYF TGTGCCAGCAGCTTAGGTGCGGGAGCATCAGATACGCAGTATTTT
NA TRBJ2-1 TRBV13 many CASSSSSSYNEQFF TGTGCCAGCAGCTCATCGAGCTCCTACAATGAGCAGTTCTTC
NA TRBJ2-1 TRBV29-1 medium-sized CSVVSDHSSYNEQFF TGCAGCGTTGTTAGCGACCATAGCTCCTACAATGAGCAGTTCTTC
NA TRBJ1-1 TRBV28 many CASSWRMGNTEAFF TGTGCCAGCAGTTGGAGGATGGGGAACACTGAAGCTTTCTTT
NA TRBJ2-7 TRBV6-2/TRBV6-3 many CASTSPPRQDQVYEQYF TGTGCCAGCACCTCCCCCCCACGACAGGATCAAGTCTACGAGCAGTACTTC
TRBD1 TRBJ2-3 TRBV2 medium-sized CASSEPQNGQGAIRDTQYF TGTGCCAGCAGTGAACCCCAGAACGGACAGGGGGCGATCCGGGATACGCAGTATTTT
TRBD2 TRBJ2-3 TRBV2 medium-sized CASSGDYPEDTQYF TGTGCCAGCAGTGGGGACTACCCCGAGGATACGCAGTATTTT
NA TRBJ2-1 TRBV28 many CASSFRGPPGNEQFF TGTGCCAGCAGTTTTCGGGGACCGCCGGGAAATGAGCAGTTCTTC
NA TRBJ2-2 TRBV5-6 medium-sized CASSLNTGELFF TGTGCCAGCAGCTTGAACACCGGGGAGCTGTTTTTT
NA TRBJ1-6 TRBV28 medium-sized CASSFVALNSPLHF TGTGCCAGCAGTTTTGTGGCCCTTAATTCACCCCTCCACTTT